This T cell receptor beta chain was documented in a study of CD8+ T cells in alopecia areata. In each case, RNA was isolated and then reverse transcribed into cDNA as the sequencing template. TCRdb's table, derived via immunoSEQ multiplex PCR, lists solely in-frame clones and lacks some. The table lists around 200,000 clones, roughly 50% of them singletons. This clone has a count of ten or more. The treatment here: oral pan-JAK inhibitor, 5-10 mg twice daily. After removal of 0 bases from V and 2 bases from J, the junction contained 14 bases not matched to a gene. The CDR3 has 19 amino acids. The germline gives CDR1 SNHLY, CDR2 FYNNEI.

The receptor was derived from a human donor with alopecia areata. The sequencing used CD8+ T cells sorted from blood, collected at week 24, from a patient treated with tofacitinib. The chain is built from TRBV2 and TRBJ2-3; 7 positions agree with TRBD2. The CDR3 DNA sequence: TGTGCCAGCAGTGAAGCGCCGAGGGAAAGCGGGGACCTCACAGATACGCAGTATTTT. It specifies CASSEAPRESGDLTDTQYF.